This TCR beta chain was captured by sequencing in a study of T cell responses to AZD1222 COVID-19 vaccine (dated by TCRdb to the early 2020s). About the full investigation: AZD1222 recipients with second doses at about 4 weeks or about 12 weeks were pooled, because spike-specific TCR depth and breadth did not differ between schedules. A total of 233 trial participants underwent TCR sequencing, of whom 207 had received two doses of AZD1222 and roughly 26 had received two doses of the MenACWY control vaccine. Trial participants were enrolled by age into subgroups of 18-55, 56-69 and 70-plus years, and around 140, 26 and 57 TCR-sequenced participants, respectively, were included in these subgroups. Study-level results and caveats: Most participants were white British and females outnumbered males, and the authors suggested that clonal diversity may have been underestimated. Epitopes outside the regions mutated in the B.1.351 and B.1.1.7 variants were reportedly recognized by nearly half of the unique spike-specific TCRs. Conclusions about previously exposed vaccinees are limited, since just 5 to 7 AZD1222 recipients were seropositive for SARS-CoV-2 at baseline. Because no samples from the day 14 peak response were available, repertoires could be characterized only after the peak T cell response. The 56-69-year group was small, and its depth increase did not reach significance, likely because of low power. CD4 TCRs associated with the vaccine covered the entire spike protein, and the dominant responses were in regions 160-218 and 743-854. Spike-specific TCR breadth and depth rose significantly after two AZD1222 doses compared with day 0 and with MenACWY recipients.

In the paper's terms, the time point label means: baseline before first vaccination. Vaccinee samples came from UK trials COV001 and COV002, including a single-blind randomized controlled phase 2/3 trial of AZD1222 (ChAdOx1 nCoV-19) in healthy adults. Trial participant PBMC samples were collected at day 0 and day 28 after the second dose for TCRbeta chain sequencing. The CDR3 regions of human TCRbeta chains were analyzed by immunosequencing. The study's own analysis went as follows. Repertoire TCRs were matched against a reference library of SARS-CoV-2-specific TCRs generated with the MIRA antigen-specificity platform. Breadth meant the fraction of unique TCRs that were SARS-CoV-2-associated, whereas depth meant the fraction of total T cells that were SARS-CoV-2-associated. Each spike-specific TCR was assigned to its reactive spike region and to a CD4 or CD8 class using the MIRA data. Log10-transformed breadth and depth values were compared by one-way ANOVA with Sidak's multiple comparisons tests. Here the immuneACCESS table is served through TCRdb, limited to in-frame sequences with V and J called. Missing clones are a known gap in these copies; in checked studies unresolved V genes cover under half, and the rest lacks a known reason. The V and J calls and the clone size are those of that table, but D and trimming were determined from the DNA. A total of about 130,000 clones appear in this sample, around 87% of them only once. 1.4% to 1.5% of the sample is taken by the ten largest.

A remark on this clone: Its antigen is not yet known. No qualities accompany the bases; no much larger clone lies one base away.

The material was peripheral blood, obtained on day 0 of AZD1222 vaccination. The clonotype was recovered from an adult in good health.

The CDR3 corresponds to CASRQQLNQPQHF. The sequenced DNA is TGTGCCAGCCGTCAACAGCTCAATCAGCCCCAGCATTTT. This receptor chain uses TRBV6-5 and TRBJ1-5; no D gene is confidently identified. Reading from cysteine to phenylalanine, the CDR3 counts 13 amino acids. Just the 39-base CDR3 DNA is kept, in frame starting at base 1. Trimming at the junction amounts to 8 bases on V and 3 bases on J, and the germline ends lie 11 bases apart. CDR1 is given as MNHEY and CDR2 as SVGAGI, both from the germline V gene.